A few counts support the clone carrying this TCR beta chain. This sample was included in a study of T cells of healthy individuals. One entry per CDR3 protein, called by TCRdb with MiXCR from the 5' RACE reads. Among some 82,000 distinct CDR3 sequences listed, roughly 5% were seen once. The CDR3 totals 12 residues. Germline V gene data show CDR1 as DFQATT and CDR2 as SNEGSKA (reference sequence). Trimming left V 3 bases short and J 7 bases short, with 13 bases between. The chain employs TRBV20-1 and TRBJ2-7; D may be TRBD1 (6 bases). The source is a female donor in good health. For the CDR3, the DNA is TGCAGTGCTAGCCGGCAGGGGTGGGAGCAGTACTTC. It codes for CSASRQGWEQYF.